Listed below are T cell receptor beta chains from one sample, sequenced in a study of graft-versus-host responses after intestinal transplantation. The table came from immunoSEQ multiplex PCR; TCRdb's copy has only in-frame clones and leaves some out. The data contain some 25,000 clones, 90% to 95% of them seen just once; the ten biggest clones take up 0.7% to 1%. Sequenced here: PBMCs, sampled around 30 days after intestinal transplant. These receptors were obtained from a human patient who received an intestinal transplant, so some T cells may come from the graft donor. CDR3s include the opening cysteine and the closing phenylalanine or tryptophan. The D gene is left open where the match is weak. The listing skips clone size in some rows; elsewhere it reads once, few, many or a size class.

D gene: NA
J gene: TRBJ2-1
V gene: TRBV11-3
clone size: NA
CDR3 DNA: TGTGCCAGCAGCCTCGGCTCCTACAATGAGCAGTTCTTC
CDR3 protein: CASSLGSYNEQFF

D gene: NA
J gene: TRBJ2-3
V gene: TRBV21-1
clone size: NA
CDR3 DNA: TGTGCCAGCAGCACCTCCCCCAGGGCTGATACGCAGTATTTT
CDR3 protein: CASSTSPRADTQYF

D gene: NA
J gene: TRBJ1-1
V gene: TRBV5-1
clone size: NA
CDR3 DNA: TGCGCCAGCAGCTTCCGGGCTGCCGCCGAAGCTTTCTTT
CDR3 protein: CASSFRAAAEAFF

D gene: TRBD2
J gene: TRBJ2-3
V gene: TRBV28
clone size: NA
CDR3 DNA: TGTGCCAGCAGTTTGCCTACTAGCGGGAGTGCAGATACGCAGTATTTT
CDR3 protein: CASSLPTSGSADTQYF

D gene: NA
J gene: TRBJ1-1
V gene: TRBV30
clone size: NA
CDR3 DNA: TGTGCCCGATACGACAGGAACACTGAAGCTTTCTTT
CDR3 protein: CARYDRNTEAFF

D gene: TRBD2
J gene: TRBJ2-1
V gene: TRBV10-1
clone size: NA
CDR3 DNA: TGCGCCAGCAGTGCCACCATGCGGGGGGGCCTGGATGAGCAGTTCTTC
CDR3 protein: CASSATMRGGLDEQFF

D gene: TRBD2
J gene: TRBJ2-3
V gene: TRBV11-2
clone size: NA
CDR3 DNA: TGTGCCAGCAGCTTATGGGCTAGCGGGACTACAGATACGCAGTATTTT
CDR3 protein: CASSLWASGTTDTQYF

D gene: NA
J gene: TRBJ2-7
V gene: TRBV6-6
clone size: NA
CDR3 DNA: TGTGCCAGCAGCTTCACGCCCGGGCGGCTCTACGAGCAGTACTTC
CDR3 protein: CASSFTPGRLYEQYF

D gene: NA
J gene: TRBJ2-1
V gene: TRBV19
clone size: NA
CDR3 DNA: TGTGCCAGTAGTTCAGACCTTCGACTGAGCGGTTCCTACAATGAGCAGTTCTTC
CDR3 protein: CASSSDLRLSGSYNEQFF

D gene: TRBD1
J gene: TRBJ1-5
V gene: TRBV27
clone size: NA
CDR3 DNA: TGTGCCAGCAGCCGGACAGGTTCTAATCAGCCCCAGCATTTT
CDR3 protein: CASSRTGSNQPQHF

D gene: NA
J gene: TRBJ2-6
V gene: TRBV5-6
clone size: NA
CDR3 DNA: TGTGCCAGCAGCTTGGTTGCTGGGGCCAACGTCCTGACTTTC
CDR3 protein: CASSLVAGANVLTF

D gene: NA
J gene: TRBJ2-7
V gene: TRBV6-5
clone size: NA
CDR3 DNA: TGTGCCAGCAGTAGACAGGCCTCCTACGAGCAGTACTTC
CDR3 protein: CASSRQASYEQYF

D gene: TRBD2
J gene: TRBJ2-1
V gene: TRBV6-1
clone size: once
CDR3 DNA: TGTGCCAGCGAGAGACTAGCGGAGTCCTACAATGAGCAGTTCTTC
CDR3 protein: CASERLAESYNEQFF

D gene: NA
J gene: TRBJ2-7
V gene: TRBV2
clone size: NA
CDR3 DNA: TGTGCCAGCAGTGAAGGAGTCAGGGGCGAGCAGTACTTC
CDR3 protein: CASSEGVRGEQYF

D gene: NA
J gene: TRBJ2-2
V gene: TRBV11-3
clone size: NA
CDR3 DNA: TGTGCCAGCAGCTCGGGGGCAGGTAATCGGTACACCGGGGAGCTGTTTTTT
CDR3 protein: CASSSGAGNRYTGELFF

D gene: NA
J gene: TRBJ1-1
V gene: TRBV13
clone size: NA
CDR3 DNA: TGTGCCAGCAGCTTGGGTTCGATGAACACTGAAGCTTTCTTT
CDR3 protein: CASSLGSMNTEAFF

D gene: TRBD1
J gene: TRBJ2-7
V gene: TRBV19
clone size: NA
CDR3 DNA: TGTGCCAGTAGTATCGCCCGGACAGGGATGGGCTACGAGCAGTACTTC
CDR3 protein: CASSIARTGMGYEQYF

D gene: TRBD1
J gene: TRBJ1-2
V gene: TRBV6-6
clone size: few
CDR3 DNA: TGTGCCAGCAGTTACGGGACAGGGGTTGGCTACACCTTC
CDR3 protein: CASSYGTGVGYTF

D gene: TRBD1
J gene: TRBJ2-7
V gene: TRBV19
clone size: NA
CDR3 DNA: TGTGCCAGTAGTCCCGGGACAGGGTACGAGCAGTACTTC
CDR3 protein: CASSPGTGYEQYF

D gene: TRBD2
J gene: TRBJ2-1
V gene: TRBV5-1
clone size: once
CDR3 DNA: TGCGCCAGCAGCCTAGCGGGAAACTACAATGAGCAGTTCTTC
CDR3 protein: CASSLAGNYNEQFF